This T cell receptor beta chain is from a study of STAT5B mutations in CD4+ large granular lymphocyte leukemia. The CDR3 has 13 residues. Germline lookup yields CDR1 SGHRS and CDR2 YFSETQ. The V and J ends lost 0 bases and 7 bases respectively, with 10 bases between them. The repertoire was sequenced with immunoSEQ multiplex PCR; TCRdb's copy has only in-frame clones and lacks some. The sample holds about 24,000 clones, 60% to 85% seen once. Sequenced: CD4+ T cells from blood buffy coats. The receptor comes from a human donor in good health. The chain joins TRBV5-1 to TRBJ2-5; D gene unclear. DNA of the CDR3: TGCGCCAGCAGCTTGGCCAGTCGTGGGACCCAGTACTTC. It codes for CASSLASRGTQYF.